A selection of T cell receptor beta chains follows, all from one sample in a study of human T cells and chemical hapten exposure. TCRdb re-derived calls from the RACE reads in MiXCR, one entry per CDR3 protein. In the table there are about 340,000 distinct CDR3 sequences, approximately 6.3% of which are singletons. The sequences come from whole blood, collected in connection with sensitization to the hapten diphenylcyclopropenone (DPC). The origin of the receptors is a woman younger than 35 with alopecia areata. Some clones in this sample may be carry-over from other donors' samples. Each CDR3 is given with its conserved first and last residue. A D gene is named only where the DNA matches it firmly. Clone size is not always given. Where it is, it says once, few, many or a class for expanded clones.

j_call: TRBJ1-5; clone_size: NA; v_call: TRBV20-1; d_call: NA; cdr3_nt: TGCAGTGCTAGAGAGTACAGCGCAGGTCAGCCCCAGCATTTT; cdr3_aa: CSAREYSAGQPQHF
j_call: TRBJ1-6; clone_size: many; v_call: TRBV3-1; d_call: NA; cdr3_nt: TGTGCCAGCAGTCCCAATATTTTCCAGGAGAGCTCCTATAATTCACCCCTCCACTTT; cdr3_aa: CASSPNIFQESSYNSPLHF
j_call: TRBJ1-2; clone_size: many; v_call: TRBV12-3/TRBV12-4; d_call: NA; cdr3_nt: TGTGCCAGCACCTCCGCTGGTTATGGCTACACCTTC; cdr3_aa: CASTSAGYGYTF
j_call: TRBJ1-5; clone_size: many; v_call: TRBV6-2/TRBV6-3; d_call: NA; cdr3_nt: TGTGCCAGCAGTCGGACAGTCCATCAGCCCCAGCATTTT; cdr3_aa: CASSRTVHQPQHF
j_call: TRBJ2-7; clone_size: NA; v_call: TRBV20-1; d_call: TRBD2; cdr3_nt: TGCAGTGCTACCCGGGGGGGTGTATACGAGCAGTACTTC; cdr3_aa: CSATRGGVYEQYF
j_call: TRBJ2-3; clone_size: NA; v_call: TRBV18; d_call: NA; cdr3_nt: TGTGCCAGCTCACCACCCGTAACAGATACGCAGTATTTT; cdr3_aa: CASSPPVTDTQYF
j_call: TRBJ1-5; clone_size: many; v_call: TRBV12-3/TRBV12-4; d_call: TRBD1; cdr3_nt: TGTGCCAGCAGGGCCGGGACAGAATGGCTGGGCAATCAGCCCCAGCATTTT; cdr3_aa: CASRAGTEWLGNQPQHF
j_call: TRBJ2-3; clone_size: many; v_call: TRBV29-1; d_call: TRBD2; cdr3_nt: TGCAGCGTTGAGACTAGCCCCGATACGCAGTATTTT; cdr3_aa: CSVETSPDTQYF
j_call: TRBJ2-1; clone_size: few; v_call: TRBV6-2/TRBV6-3; d_call: NA; cdr3_nt: TGTGCCAGCAGTTACTCTCCGGGCAGCAGCTCCTACAATGAGCAGTTCTTC; cdr3_aa: CASSYSPGSSSYNEQFF
j_call: TRBJ1-1; clone_size: few; v_call: TRBV4-3; d_call: TRBD1; cdr3_nt: TGCGCCAGCAGCCTTTTTTTGGGACAGGGGGCCCCCCAGGACACTGAAGCTTTCTTT; cdr3_aa: CASSLFLGQGAPQDTEAFF
j_call: TRBJ1-1; clone_size: few; v_call: TRBV6-5; d_call: NA; cdr3_nt: TGTGCCAGCAGTTATCAGGAGATGAACACTGAAGCTTTCTTT; cdr3_aa: CASSYQEMNTEAFF
j_call: TRBJ2-6; clone_size: NA; v_call: TRBV7-3; d_call: NA; cdr3_nt: TGTGCCAGCAGCTTGGGGGGTACTTCCTCTGGGGCCAACGTCCTGACTTTC; cdr3_aa: CASSLGGTSSGANVLTF
j_call: TRBJ2-7; clone_size: NA; v_call: TRBV29-1; d_call: TRBD1; cdr3_nt: TGCAGCGTTGGAAGCGGACAGGGGGCCACGGGCGAGCAGTACTTC; cdr3_aa: CSVGSGQGATGEQYF
j_call: TRBJ1-2; clone_size: many; v_call: TRBV6-5; d_call: NA; cdr3_nt: TGTGCCAGCAGTTCCCCGCGGTCCGGCTATGGCTACACCTTC; cdr3_aa: CASSSPRSGYGYTF
j_call: TRBJ1-2; clone_size: NA; v_call: TRBV2; d_call: NA; cdr3_nt: TGTGCCAGCAGTGAAGGGAGTGGAGCTAACTATGGCTACACCTTC; cdr3_aa: CASSEGSGANYGYTF
j_call: TRBJ2-1; clone_size: many; v_call: TRBV6-5; d_call: TRBD1; cdr3_nt: TGTGCCAGCAGTTACCACAGGGGAGCAGGTGAGCAGTTCTTC; cdr3_aa: CASSYHRGAGEQFF
j_call: TRBJ2-3; clone_size: many; v_call: TRBV28; d_call: TRBD2; cdr3_nt: TGTGCCAGCAGTCCTTCGCGGGGGGGAAGCACAGATACGCAGTATTTT; cdr3_aa: CASSPSRGGSTDTQYF
j_call: TRBJ2-3; clone_size: many; v_call: TRBV28; d_call: TRBD2; cdr3_nt: TGTGCCAGCAGCGTTAGGGGCGGGGGAGTTTACACAGATACGCAGTATTTT; cdr3_aa: CASSVRGGGVYTDTQYF
j_call: TRBJ2-6; clone_size: few; v_call: TRBV6-1; d_call: TRBD2; cdr3_nt: TGTGCCAGCAGCCCGGGACTAGCGGGGCCGTCTGGAGGGGCCAACGTCCTGACTTTC; cdr3_aa: CASSPGLAGPSGGANVLTF
j_call: TRBJ1-5; clone_size: many; v_call: TRBV4-3; d_call: NA; cdr3_nt: TGCGCCAGCAGCCAAGAAGAGGGATGGCAGCCCCAGCATTTT; cdr3_aa: CASSQEEGWQPQHF
j_call: TRBJ2-3; clone_size: few; v_call: TRBV12-3/TRBV12-4; d_call: NA; cdr3_nt: TGTGCCAGCAGTTTGGGGAAATTGGACACCTACACAGATACGCAGTATTTT; cdr3_aa: CASSLGKLDTYTDTQYF
j_call: TRBJ2-2; clone_size: few; v_call: TRBV29-1; d_call: TRBD1; cdr3_nt: TGCAGCATAAAGACAGGGGGGAAGCTGTTTTTT; cdr3_aa: CSIKTGGKLFF
j_call: TRBJ2-3; clone_size: few; v_call: TRBV18; d_call: NA; cdr3_nt: TGTGCCAGCTCACCAGAGGGGGGCACAGATACGCAGTATTTT; cdr3_aa: CASSPEGGTDTQYF
j_call: TRBJ2-3; clone_size: NA; v_call: TRBV2; d_call: NA; cdr3_nt: TGTGCCAGCAGTGGGAGGGGGCGAAGCACAGATACGCAGTATTTT; cdr3_aa: CASSGRGRSTDTQYF
j_call: TRBJ2-2; clone_size: many; v_call: TRBV7-9; d_call: TRBD1; cdr3_nt: TGTGCCAGCAGCTCTTGGACAGGGGGCACCGGGGAGCTGTTTTTT; cdr3_aa: CASSSWTGGTGELFF
j_call: TRBJ2-7; clone_size: NA; v_call: TRBV29-1; d_call: TRBD1; cdr3_nt: TGCAGCGCTCAAACAGGGGGACCTATGGAGCAGTACTTC; cdr3_aa: CSAQTGGPMEQYF
j_call: TRBJ1-2; clone_size: many; v_call: TRBV4-3; d_call: NA; cdr3_nt: TGCGCCAGCAGCCAAGGTGCAGGAAAGGACTATGGCTACACCTTC; cdr3_aa: CASSQGAGKDYGYTF
j_call: TRBJ1-5; clone_size: few; v_call: TRBV10-3; d_call: NA; cdr3_nt: TGTGCCATCAGTGAGTCTGGGAGGGAAGGGAATCAGCCCCAGCATTTT; cdr3_aa: CAISESGREGNQPQHF
j_call: TRBJ1-1; clone_size: NA; v_call: TRBV14; d_call: NA; cdr3_nt: TGTGCCAGCAGCCAGGTGGCTGGGGCCACTGAAGCTTTCTTT; cdr3_aa: CASSQVAGATEAFF
j_call: TRBJ1-2; clone_size: few; v_call: TRBV5-1; d_call: NA; cdr3_nt: TGCGCCAGCAGCGCATCACCGGGGCTCCCGTTGGAGGGCTACACCTTC; cdr3_aa: CASSASPGLPLEGYTF
j_call: TRBJ2-3; clone_size: few; v_call: TRBV9; d_call: TRBD1; cdr3_nt: TGTGCCAGCAGCGTAGAAGGACAGGGAGCTACAGATACGCAGTATTTT; cdr3_aa: CASSVEGQGATDTQYF
j_call: TRBJ1-2; clone_size: few; v_call: TRBV7-8; d_call: NA; cdr3_nt: TGTGCCAGCAGCTTCGAACGGGACATCAGCTATGGCTACACCTTC; cdr3_aa: CASSFERDISYGYTF
j_call: TRBJ2-7; clone_size: many; v_call: TRBV5-1; d_call: NA; cdr3_nt: TGCGCCAGCAGCTATGGGGACGTAACCTACGAGCAGTACTTC; cdr3_aa: CASSYGDVTYEQYF
j_call: TRBJ2-1; clone_size: few; v_call: TRBV7-6; d_call: NA; cdr3_nt: TGTGCCAGCAGCTTAAAAGCTAGCTTCGATGAGCAGTTCTTC; cdr3_aa: CASSLKASFDEQFF
j_call: TRBJ2-1; clone_size: NA; v_call: TRBV6-5; d_call: TRBD1; cdr3_nt: TGTGCCAGCCAGGGGGCTGGCAATGAGCAGTTCTTC; cdr3_aa: CASQGAGNEQFF
j_call: TRBJ1-2; clone_size: NA; v_call: TRBV18; d_call: NA; cdr3_nt: TGTGCCAGCTCACGTGAAACAGGCGGAGGCTATGGCTACACCTTC; cdr3_aa: CASSRETGGGYGYTF
j_call: TRBJ2-1; clone_size: few; v_call: TRBV5-4; d_call: TRBD1; cdr3_nt: TGTGCCAGCAGCTCGAGGACAGGGAAGAGCTCCTACAATGAGCAGTTCTTC; cdr3_aa: CASSSRTGKSSYNEQFF
j_call: TRBJ2-5; clone_size: NA; v_call: TRBV25-1; d_call: NA; cdr3_nt: TGTGCCAGCAGTGCCGTGGGTAGAGAGACCCAGTACTTC; cdr3_aa: CASSAVGRETQYF
j_call: TRBJ2-5; clone_size: few; v_call: TRBV14; d_call: NA; cdr3_nt: TGTGCCAGCAGCCAAGTCCGCGGACTCCAAGAGACCCAGTACTTC; cdr3_aa: CASSQVRGLQETQYF